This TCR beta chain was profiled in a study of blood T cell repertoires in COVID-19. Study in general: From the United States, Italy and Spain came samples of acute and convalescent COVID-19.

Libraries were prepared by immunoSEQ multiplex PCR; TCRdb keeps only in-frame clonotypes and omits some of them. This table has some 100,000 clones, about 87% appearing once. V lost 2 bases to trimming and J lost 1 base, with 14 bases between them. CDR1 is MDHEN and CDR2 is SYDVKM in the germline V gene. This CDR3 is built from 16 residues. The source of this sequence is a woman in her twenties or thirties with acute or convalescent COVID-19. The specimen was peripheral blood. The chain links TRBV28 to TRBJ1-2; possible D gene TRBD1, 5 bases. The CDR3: CASSLTRGGLNYGYTF. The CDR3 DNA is TGTGCCAGCAGTTTAACCCGGGGGGGTCTTAACTATGGCTACACCTTC.